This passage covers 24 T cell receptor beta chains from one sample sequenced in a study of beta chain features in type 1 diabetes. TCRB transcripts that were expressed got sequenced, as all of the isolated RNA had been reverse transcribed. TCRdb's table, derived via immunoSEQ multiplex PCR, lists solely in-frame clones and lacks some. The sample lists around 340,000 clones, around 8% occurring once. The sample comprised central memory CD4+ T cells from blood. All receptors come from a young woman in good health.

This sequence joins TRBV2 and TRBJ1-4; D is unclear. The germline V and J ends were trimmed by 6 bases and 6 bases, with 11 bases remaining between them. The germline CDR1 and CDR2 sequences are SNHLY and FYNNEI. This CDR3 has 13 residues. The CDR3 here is CASRTRADEKLFF. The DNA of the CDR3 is TGTGCCAGCAGAACTCGGGCCGATGAAAAACTGTTTTTT.

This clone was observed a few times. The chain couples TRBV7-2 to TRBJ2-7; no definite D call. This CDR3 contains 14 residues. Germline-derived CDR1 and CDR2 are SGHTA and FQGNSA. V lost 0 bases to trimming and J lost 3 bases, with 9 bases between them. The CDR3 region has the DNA TGTGCCAGCAGCTTAGCGGGCACCCGCTACGAGCAGTACTTC. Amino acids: CASSLAGTRYEQYF.

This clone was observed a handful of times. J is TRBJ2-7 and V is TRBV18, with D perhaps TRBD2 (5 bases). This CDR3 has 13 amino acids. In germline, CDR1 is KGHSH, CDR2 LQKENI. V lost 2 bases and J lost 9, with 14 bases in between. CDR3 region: CASSPMRWGVQYF. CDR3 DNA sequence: TGTGCCAGCTCACCAATGCGTTGGGGAGTGCAGTACTTC.

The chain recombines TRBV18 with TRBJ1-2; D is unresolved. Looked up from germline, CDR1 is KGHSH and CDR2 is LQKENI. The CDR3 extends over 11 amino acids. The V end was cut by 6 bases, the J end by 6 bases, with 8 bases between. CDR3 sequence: CASSGADGYTF. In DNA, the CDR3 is TGTGCCAGCTCCGGCGCGGATGGCTACACCTTC.

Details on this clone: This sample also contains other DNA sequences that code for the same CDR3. As DNA, the CDR3 is TGTGCCAGCTCACCTCCGGGACCCTACGAGCAGTACTTC. Its protein is CASSPPGPYEQYF. The chain joins TRBV18 to TRBJ2-7; D might be TRBD1 or TRBD2, each matching 5 bases. CDR1 and CDR2 from the germline V gene are KGHSH and LQKENI. This CDR3 is built from 13 residues. V was cut by 3 bases and J by 2 bases, with 8 bases left in between. Full variable domain (missing parts from reference TRBV18 and TRBJ2-7): NAGVMQNPRHLVRRRGQEARLRCSPMKGHSHVYWYRQLPEEGLKFMVYLQKENIIDESGMPKERFSAEFPKEGPSILRIQQVVRGDSAAYFCASSPPGPYEQYFGPGTRLTVT.

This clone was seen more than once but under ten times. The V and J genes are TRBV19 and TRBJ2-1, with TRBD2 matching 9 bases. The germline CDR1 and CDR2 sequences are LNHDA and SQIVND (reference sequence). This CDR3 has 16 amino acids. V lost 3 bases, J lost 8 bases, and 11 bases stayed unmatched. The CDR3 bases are TGTGCCAGTAGTATTTTGGCGGGAGGGCCGGGCGATGAGCAGTTCTTC. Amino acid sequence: CASSILAGGPGDEQFF.

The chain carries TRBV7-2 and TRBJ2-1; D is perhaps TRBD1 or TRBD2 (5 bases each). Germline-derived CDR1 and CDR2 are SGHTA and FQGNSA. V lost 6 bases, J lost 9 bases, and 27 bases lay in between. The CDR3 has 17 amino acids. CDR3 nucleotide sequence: TGTGCCAGCAGTCCCACGGTCTGGGGGAATATTAGGGGTGAGCAGTTCTTC. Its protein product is CASSPTVWGNIRGEQFF.

The DNA for the CDR3 is TGTGCCAGCAGCTGGGACAGGGCCTACACAGATACGCAGTATTTT. It is translated as CASSWDRAYTDTQYF. The chain is built from TRBV5-6 and TRBJ2-3, with 9 bases lining up with TRBD1. Germline V gene sequence: CDR1 SGHDT, CDR2 YYEEEE. The CDR3 length is 15 residues. V shed 3 bases and J 2 bases; nucleotides not matched to a gene: 4.

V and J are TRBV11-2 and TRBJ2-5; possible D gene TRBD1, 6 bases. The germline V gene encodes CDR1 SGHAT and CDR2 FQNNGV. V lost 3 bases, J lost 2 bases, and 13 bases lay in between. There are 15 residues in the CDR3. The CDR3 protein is CASSFVGARQETQYF. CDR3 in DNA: TGTGCCAGCAGCTTTGTGGGGGCGCGGCAAGAGACCCAGTACTTC. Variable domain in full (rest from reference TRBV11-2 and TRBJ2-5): EAGVAQSPRYKIIEKRQSVAFWCNPISGHATLYWYQQILGQGPKLLIQFQNNGVVDDSQLPKDRFSAERLKGVDSTLKIQPAKLEDSAVYLCASSFVGARQETQYFGPGTRLLVL.

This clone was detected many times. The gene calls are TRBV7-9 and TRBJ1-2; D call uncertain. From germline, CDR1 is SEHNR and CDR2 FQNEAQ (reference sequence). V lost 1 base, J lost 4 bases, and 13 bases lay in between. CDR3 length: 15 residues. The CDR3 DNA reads TGTGCCAGCAGCTTAGTAGTCGGTCAGCTCTATGGCTACACCTTC. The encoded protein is CASSLVVGQLYGYTF. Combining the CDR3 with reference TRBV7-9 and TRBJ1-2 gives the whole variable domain DTGVSQNPRHKITKRGQNVTFRCDPISEHNRLYWYRQTLGQGPEFLTYFQNEAQLEKSRLLSDRFSAERPKGSFSTLEIQRTEQGDSAMYLCASSLVVGQLYGYTFGSGTRLTVV.

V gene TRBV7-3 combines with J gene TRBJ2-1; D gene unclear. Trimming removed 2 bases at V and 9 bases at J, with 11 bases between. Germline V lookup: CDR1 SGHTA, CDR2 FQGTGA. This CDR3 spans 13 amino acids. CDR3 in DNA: TGTGCCAGCAGCTTAGCGCGAACAGCTGAGCAGTTCTTC. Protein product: CASSLARTAEQFF.

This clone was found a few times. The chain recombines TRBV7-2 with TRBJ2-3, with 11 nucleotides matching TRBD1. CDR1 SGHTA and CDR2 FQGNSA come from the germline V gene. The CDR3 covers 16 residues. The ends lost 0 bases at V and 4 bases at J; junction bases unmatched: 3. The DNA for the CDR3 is TGTGCCAGCAGCTTAGCGTGGGGACAGGGGGCAGATACGCAGTATTTT. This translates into CASSLAWGQGADTQYF.

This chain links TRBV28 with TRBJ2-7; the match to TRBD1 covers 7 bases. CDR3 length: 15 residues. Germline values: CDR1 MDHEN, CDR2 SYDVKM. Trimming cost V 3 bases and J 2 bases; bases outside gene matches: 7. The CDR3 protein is CASSLVDRATYEQYF. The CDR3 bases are TGTGCCAGCAGTTTGGTAGACAGGGCGACCTACGAGCAGTACTTC.

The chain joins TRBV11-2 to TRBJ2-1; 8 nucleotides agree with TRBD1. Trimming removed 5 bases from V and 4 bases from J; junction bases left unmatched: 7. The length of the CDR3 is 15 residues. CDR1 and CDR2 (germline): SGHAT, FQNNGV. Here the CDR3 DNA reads TGTGCCAGCAGCCAAGACAACAGGGGGTACAATGAGCAGTTCTTC. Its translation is CASSQDNRGYNEQFF. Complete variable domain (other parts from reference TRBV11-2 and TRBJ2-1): EAGVAQSPRYKIIEKRQSVAFWCNPISGHATLYWYQQILGQGPKLLIQFQNNGVVDDSQLPKDRFSAERLKGVDSTLKIQPAKLEDSAVYLCASSQDNRGYNEQFFGPGTRLTVL.

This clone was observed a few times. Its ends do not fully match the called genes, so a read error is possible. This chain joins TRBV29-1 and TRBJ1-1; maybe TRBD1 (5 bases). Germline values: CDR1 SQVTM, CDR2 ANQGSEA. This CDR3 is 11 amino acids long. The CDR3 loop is CSVQEGLSAFF. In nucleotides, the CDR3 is TGCAGCGTTCAAGAGGGACTGTCAGCTTTCTTT.

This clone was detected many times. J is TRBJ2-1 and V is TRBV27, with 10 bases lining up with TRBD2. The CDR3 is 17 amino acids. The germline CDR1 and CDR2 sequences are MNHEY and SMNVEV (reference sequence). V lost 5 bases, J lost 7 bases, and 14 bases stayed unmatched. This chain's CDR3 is CASSPLTLAGALNEQFF. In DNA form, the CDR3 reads TGTGCCAGCAGTCCACTAACCCTAGCGGGAGCTCTAAATGAGCAGTTCTTC.

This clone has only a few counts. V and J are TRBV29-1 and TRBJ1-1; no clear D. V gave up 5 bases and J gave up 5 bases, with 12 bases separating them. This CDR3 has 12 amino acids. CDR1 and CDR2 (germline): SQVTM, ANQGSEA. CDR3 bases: TGCAGCGTTTATGAAGAGCGGACTGAAGCTTTCTTT. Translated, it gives CSVYEERTEAFF.

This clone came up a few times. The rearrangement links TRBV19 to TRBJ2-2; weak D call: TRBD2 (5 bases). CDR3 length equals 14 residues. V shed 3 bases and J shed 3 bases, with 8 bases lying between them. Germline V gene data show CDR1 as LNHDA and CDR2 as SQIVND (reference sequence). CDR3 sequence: CASSMRADTGELFF. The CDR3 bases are TGTGCCAGTAGTATGAGGGCTGACACCGGGGAGCTGTTTTTT.

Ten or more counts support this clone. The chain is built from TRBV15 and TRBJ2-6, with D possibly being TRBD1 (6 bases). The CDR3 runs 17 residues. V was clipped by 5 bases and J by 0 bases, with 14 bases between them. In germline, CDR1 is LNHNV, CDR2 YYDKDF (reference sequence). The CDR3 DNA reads TGTGCCACCAGCTCTTGGACAGATTTCTCTGGGGCCAACGTCCTGACTTTC. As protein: CATSSWTDFSGANVLTF.

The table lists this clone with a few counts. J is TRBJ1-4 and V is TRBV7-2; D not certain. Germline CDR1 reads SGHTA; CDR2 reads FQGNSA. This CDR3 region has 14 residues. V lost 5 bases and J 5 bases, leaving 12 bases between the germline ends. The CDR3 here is CASSASGPNEKLFF. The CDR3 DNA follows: TGTGCCAGCAGCGCGAGCGGGCCGAATGAAAAACTGTTTTTT.

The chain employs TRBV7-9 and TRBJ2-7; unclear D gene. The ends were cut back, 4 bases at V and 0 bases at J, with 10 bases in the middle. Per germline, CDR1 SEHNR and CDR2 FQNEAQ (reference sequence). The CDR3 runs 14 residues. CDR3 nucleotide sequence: TGTGCCAGCAGCTATTACCTAAGCTCCTACGAGCAGTACTTC. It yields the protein CASSYYLSSYEQYF.

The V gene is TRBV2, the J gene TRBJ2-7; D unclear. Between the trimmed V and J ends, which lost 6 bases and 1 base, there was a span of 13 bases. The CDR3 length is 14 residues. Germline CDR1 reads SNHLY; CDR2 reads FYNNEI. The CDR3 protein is CASRAVARSYEQYF. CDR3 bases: TGTGCCAGCAGGGCGGTAGCCCGGTCCTACGAGCAGTACTTC.

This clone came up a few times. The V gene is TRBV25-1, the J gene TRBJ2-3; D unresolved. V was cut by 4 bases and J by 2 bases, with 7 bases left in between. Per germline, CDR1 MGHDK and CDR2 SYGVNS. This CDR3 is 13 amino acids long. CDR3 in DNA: TGTGCCAGCAGTGCTTACCTCACAGATACGCAGTATTTT. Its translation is CASSAYLTDTQYF.

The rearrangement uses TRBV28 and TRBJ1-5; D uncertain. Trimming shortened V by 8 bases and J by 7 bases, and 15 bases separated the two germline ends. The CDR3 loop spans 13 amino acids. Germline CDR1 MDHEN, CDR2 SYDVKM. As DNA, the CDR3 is TGTGCCAGCGCATCGGGCGGAAGGCAGCCCCAGCATTTT. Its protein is CASASGGRQPQHF.